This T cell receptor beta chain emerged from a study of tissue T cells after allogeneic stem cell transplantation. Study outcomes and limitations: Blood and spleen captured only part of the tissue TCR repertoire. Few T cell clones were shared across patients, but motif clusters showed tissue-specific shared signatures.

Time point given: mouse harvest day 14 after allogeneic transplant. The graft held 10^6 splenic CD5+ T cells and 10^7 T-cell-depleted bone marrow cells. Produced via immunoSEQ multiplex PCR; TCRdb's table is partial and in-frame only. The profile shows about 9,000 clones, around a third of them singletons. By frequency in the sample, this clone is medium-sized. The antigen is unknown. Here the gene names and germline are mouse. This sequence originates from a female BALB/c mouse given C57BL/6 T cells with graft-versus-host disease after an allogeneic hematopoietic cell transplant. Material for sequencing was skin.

The CDR3 bases that were read are TGTGCCAGCAGTCCGGGACGACCAAACACCGGGCAGCTCTAC. This encodes CASSPGRPNTGQLY. The whole CDR3 sequence reads CASSPGRPNTGQLYF. The rearrangement joins TRBV26 to TRBJ2-2, with D perhaps being TRBD1 or TRBD2 (5 bases each). The missing CDR3 end, 1 residue past where the read stops, is filled in from the germline J gene. Germline assignment: CDR1 KGHPV and CDR2 FQNQEV (reference sequence). The V gene lost 4 bases and the J gene lost 0 bases, with 9 bases spanning the gap. The CDR3 consists of 15 residues.